This is a list of T cell receptor beta chains from one sample in a study of a mutant IDH1 vaccine in newly diagnosed glioma. Assay: immunoSEQ multiplex PCR; the TCRdb copy retains only in-frame clones and omits some. The sample yields about 36,000 clones, about 73% seen once. Sample: PBMCs, taken from a glioma patient treated with radiotherapy, temozolomide or both. The receptors stem from a man aged 35 to 55 with glioma. Some clones in this sample may be carry-over from other donors' samples. Both conserved end residues are part of each CDR3.

TRBV30,CAWSGGLGSYEQYF
TRBV30,CAWSVRGPPPYEQYF
TRBV6-1,CASIGRGEKLFF
TRBV7-8,CASSLGRINEQYF
TRBV6-1,CASSDRTGFGQPQHF
TRBV18,CASSPNSDSPLHF
TRBV7-8,CASSRDYEQYF
TRBV30,CASRTGLAGYTF
TRBV30,CAWSVGVHPNEKLFF
TRBV9,CASSVGRGPSYNEQFF
TRBV25-1,CASSDLGTPEQYF
TRBV4-1,CASSQDRGSMNTEAFF
TRBV11-2,CASSLGTSGRNEKLFF
TRBV10-3,CAISESWQARVDYEQYF
TRBV5-1,CASGDGQANTEAFF
TRBV30,CAWSVPGRGGTEAFF
TRBV6-8,CASSYSGLGVGEETQYF
TRBV30,CASHWKGGGEKLFF
TRBV11-2,CASSPDINYGYTF
TRBV7-6,CASSLGVGQGGYEQYF
TRBV6-1,CASSDRGEQYF
TRBV10-3,CAIRTTGFNTEAFF
TRBV10-3,CAISGLSTDTQYF
TRBV7-7,CASSLWTGNEAFF
TRBV2,CASSADRNSGNTIYF
TRBV19,CASSWDGYGYTF
TRBV30,CAWGRPGVGAPLHF
TRBV15,CATSREGSTNSPLHF
TRBV15,CATSRGASGEYEQYF